This passage covers 8 T cell receptor beta chains from one sample sequenced in a study of OX40 agonist ivuxolimab in advanced cancers. The repertoire was sequenced with immunoSEQ multiplex PCR; TCRdb's copy has only in-frame clones and lacks some. Found here are over 30,000 clones, about four fifths of them singletons; the top ten hold less than 2%. Specimen: CD4+ or CD8+ T cells sorted from blood, collected in a trial of the OX40 agonist ivuxolimab. The receptor set was obtained from an adult with an advanced solid tumor such as melanoma, head and neck, liver or kidney cancer.

The V call is TRBV19, the J call TRBJ1-5; 8 bases are a match to TRBD1. The CDR3 is 16 residues long. V was clipped by 7 bases and J by 0 bases; unmatched bases: 8. Germline values: CDR1 LNHDA, CDR2 SQIVND (reference sequence). CDR3 residues: CASTTLGTGSNQPQHF. In nucleotides, the CDR3 is TGTGCCAGTACTACTCTCGGGACAGGTAGCAATCAGCCCCAGCATTTT.

The V and J genes are TRBV7-8 and TRBJ2-3; D gene ambiguous. With 4 bases removed from V and 5 bases from J, the gap between germline ends came to 4 bases. CDR1 and CDR2 (germline): SGHVS, FQNEAQ. The CDR3 is made up of 11 amino acids. This CDR3 reads CASSSQDTQYF. Written as DNA, the CDR3 is TGTGCCAGCAGCTCCCAAGATACGCAGTATTTT.

The genes are TRBV5-4 and TRBJ2-5, with no clear D. Per germline, CDR1 SGHNT and CDR2 YYREEE (reference sequence). This CDR3 is 13 amino acids long. V lost 0 bases and J lost 5, with 8 bases in between. CDR3 protein: CASSLAAVETQYF. The CDR3 nucleotides read TGTGCCAGCAGCTTGGCCGCCGTGGAGACCCAGTACTTC.

The chain couples TRBV18 to TRBJ2-3, with 9 positions matching TRBD2. This CDR3 region has 12 residues. With 2 bases clipped from V and 11 bases from J, the junction kept 2 bases outside the gene matches. Germline loops: CDR1 KGHSH, CDR2 LQKENI. The chain's CDR3 is CASSPLRGGQYF. The CDR3 DNA is TGTGCCAGCTCACCATTGCGGGGGGGGCAGTATTTT. The entire variable domain, with the rest obtained from reference TRBV18 and TRBJ2-3, is as follows: NAGVMQNPRHLVRRRGQEARLRCSPMKGHSHVYWYRQLPEEGLKFMVYLQKENIIDESGMPKERFSAEFPKEGPSILRIQQVVRGDSAAYFCASSPLRGGQYFGPGTRLTVL.

The CDR3: CASSFPIGTGGSGANVLTF. In DNA, the CDR3 is TGTGCCAGCAGCTTCCCTATTGGGACAGGGGGCTCTGGGGCCAACGTCCTGACTTTC. The chain has TRBV11-2 and TRBJ2-6; 11 bases are a match to TRBD1. From germline, CDR1 is SGHAT and CDR2 FQNNGV. This CDR3 is built from 19 residues. V gave up 3 bases and J gave up 0 bases; unmatched junction bases: 7.

The chain combines TRBV5-6 with TRBJ2-5, with D uncertain. The CDR3 loop spans 11 amino acids. Per germline, CDR1 SGHDT and CDR2 YYEEEE. V lost 4 bases and J 6 bases, leaving 7 bases between the germline ends. The CDR3 DNA reads as TGTGCCAGCAGCCACACCAAGACCCAGTACTTC. Residues: CASSHTKTQYF.

This clone has a single count. This chain uses TRBV7-6 with TRBJ2-5, with TRBD1 matching over 7 bases. The J call may be wrong; the DNA end is better matched by TRBJ2-7. Looked up from germline, CDR1 is SGHVS and CDR2 is FNYEAQ. The CDR3 loop spans 15 amino acids. The CDR3 loop reads CASSLRQGWAYEQYF. The CDR3 DNA follows: TGTGCCAGCAGCTTAAGACAGGGTTGGGCCTACGAGCAGTACTTC.

The chain uses TRBV6-1 and TRBJ1-6; D remains unclear. This CDR3 comprises 13 residues. From germline, CDR1 is MNHNS and CDR2 SASEGT. The V end lost 8 bases, the J end lost 5 bases, and 10 bases lay between the germline ends. The chain's CDR3 is CASSLANNSPLHF. As DNA, the CDR3 is TGTGCCAGCTCTTTGGCCAATAATTCACCCCTCCACTTT.